These 2 T cell receptor beta chains share one sample of origin, sequenced in a study of T-cell memory formation after mild COVID-19. MiXCR, applied by TCRdb to the 5' RACE reads, yields one record per CDR3 protein. The sample consists of 15,000 or so distinct CDR3 sequences, 20% to 25% of them appearing once. Sequencing was carried out using PBMCs or a T cell subset sorted from them (not recorded which). Receptors were obtained from a man in his late teens or twenties who had mild COVID-19 (a few samples of this study predate the infection). Cell type and time point are not known.

This clonotype was found many times. The genes are TRBV19 and TRBJ2-4; 7 bases align to TRBD1. This CDR3 is built from 17 residues. Losses at the gene ends were 4 bases for V and 4 bases for J; bases not matched to a gene: 13. Germline CDR1 reads LNHDA; CDR2 reads SQIVND (reference sequence). CDR3 sequence (DNA): TGTGCCAGTAGTACCTTCGGACAGGCCATGATGAAAAACATTCAGTACTTC. This translates into CASSTFGQAMMKNIQYF.

The rearrangement joins TRBV29-1 to TRBJ2-1; D might be TRBD1 (5 bases). There are 11 residues in the CDR3. V was pared by 0 bases and J by 9 bases, with 6 bases between. Germline lookup yields CDR1 SQVTM and CDR2 ANQGSEA. The CDR3 DNA follows: TGCAGCGTTGAAGAACAGGTTGAGCAGTTCTTC. Protein: CSVEEQVEQFF.